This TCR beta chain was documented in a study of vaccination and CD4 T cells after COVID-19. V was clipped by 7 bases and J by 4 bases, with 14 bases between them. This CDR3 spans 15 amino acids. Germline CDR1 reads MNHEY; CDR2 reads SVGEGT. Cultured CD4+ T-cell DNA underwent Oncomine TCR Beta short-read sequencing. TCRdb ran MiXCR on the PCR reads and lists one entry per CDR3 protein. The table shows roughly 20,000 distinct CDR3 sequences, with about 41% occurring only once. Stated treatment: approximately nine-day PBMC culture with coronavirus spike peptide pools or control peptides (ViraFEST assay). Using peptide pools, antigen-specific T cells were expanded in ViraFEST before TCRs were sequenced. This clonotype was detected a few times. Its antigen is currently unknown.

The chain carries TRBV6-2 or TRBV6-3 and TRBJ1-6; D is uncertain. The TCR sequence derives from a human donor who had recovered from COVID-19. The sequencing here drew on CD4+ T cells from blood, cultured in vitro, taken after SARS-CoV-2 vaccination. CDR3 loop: CASIPGLGYNSPLHF. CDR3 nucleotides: TGTGCCAGCATCCCCGGACTGGGGTATAATTCACCCCTCCACTTT.